This T cell receptor beta chain was sequenced during a study of T cells in Graves' hyperthyroidism and ophthalmopathy. The CDR3 totals 14 residues. Trimming left V 1 base short and J 4 bases short, with 9 bases between. Per germline, CDR1 LGHDT and CDR2 YNNKEL (reference sequence). What was amplified from RNA transcripts were TCR beta CDR3 regions. The primer set for the first-round RT-PCR of the TCR CDR3 was HTBI. MiXCR, applied by TCRdb to the multiplex PCR reads, yields one record per CDR3 protein. The sample records about 400,000 distinct CDR3 sequences, about 14% being singletons. Clinical Activity Scores of at least 3, NOSPECS grades of at least 4 and durations under 3 months characterized ophthalmopathy patients. This clonotype was counted at least ten times.

This chain connects TRBV3-1 to TRBJ2-3, with TRBD2 as a possible D gene (5 bases). This TCR came from a man aged 50 or older with Graves' ophthalmopathy. The sequenced sample consisted of blood. The CDR3 sequence: CASSQGLASDTQYF. The CDR3, as DNA: TGTGCCAGCAGCCAAGGGCTAGCATCAGATACGCAGTATTTT.